One and the same sample provided the 11 T cell receptor beta chains below, sequenced in a study of T cells in Graves' hyperthyroidism and ophthalmopathy (dated by TCRdb to between 2018 and 2021). Receptors were amplified or captured by multiplex PCR. Sequencing was performed on an Illumina HiSeq 2000. The TCR beta CDR3 regions were amplified from the RNA transcripts. The TCR CDR3 was subjected to a first round of RT-PCR using the HTBI primer set and the Qiagen OneStep RT-PCR kit. The raw public data were reprocessed by TCRdb itself: fastp quality trimming at Q25, MiXCR clonotype calling, in-frame beta chains only. Each CDR3 protein appears once, grouped with its most common genes and DNA. This sample lists 500,000 to 600,000 distinct CDR3 sequences; approximately 20% were detected once. The ten largest clones take up less than 55% of the sample. Sequences were obtained from blood. The receptors were gathered from a man aged 35-49 years with Graves' ophthalmopathy.

This clonotype showed up just a few times. The rearrangement links TRBV4-1 to TRBJ2-1; 8 positions agree with TRBD2. There are 16 residues in the CDR3. Germline V lookup: CDR1 MGHRA, CDR2 YSYEKL. Trimming cost V 0 bases and J 5 bases; bases outside gene matches: 6. The CDR3 DNA follows: TGCGCCAGCAGCCAAGATCTGTTAGCGGGAAACAATGAGCAGTTCTTC. This translates into CASSQDLLAGNNEQFF.

This clonotype was detected ten times or more. The chain employs TRBV30 and TRBJ1-1; maybe TRBD1 (6 bases). The V gene's germline CDR1 is GTSNPN and CDR2 SVGIG (reference sequence). Trimming took off 3 bases at V and 0 bases at J, with 17 bases between the two ends. CDR3 length: 16 amino acids. CDR3 loop: CAWSGETGSMNTEAFF. The CDR3 DNA reads TGTGCCTGGAGCGGGGAAACAGGGTCGATGAACACTGAAGCTTTCTTT.

This clonotype showed up many times. The chain employs TRBV20-1 and TRBJ2-5, with no clear D. V lost 6 bases and J 5 bases, leaving 10 bases between the germline ends. Germline-derived CDR1 and CDR2 are DFQATT and SNEGSKA (reference sequence). The CDR3 has 11 amino acids. DNA for the CDR3: TGCAGTGCCACTGACTTGGAGACCCAGTACTTC. As protein: CSATDLETQYF.

In this sample, this clonotype turned up many times. The rearrangement uses TRBV6-1 and TRBJ2-7, with D possibly being TRBD2 (5 bases). The germline gives CDR1 MNHNS, CDR2 SASEGT. The CDR3 extends over 14 amino acids. V shed 4 bases and J shed 7 bases, with 17 bases lying between them. CDR3 sequence reads: CASSGDASREEQYF. The CDR3 DNA is TGTGCCAGCAGTGGCGACGCCAGCCGGGAAGAGCAGTACTTC.

The J gene is TRBJ2-1, the V gene TRBV28, with 7 bases that match TRBD2. The germline gives CDR1 MDHEN, CDR2 SYDVKM. This CDR3 has 16 amino acids. Losses at the gene ends were 7 bases for V and 6 bases for J; bases not matched to a gene: 15. CDR3 DNA: TGTGCCAGCACCTTTTGGGGAGGACTAGTATCCAATGAGCAGTTCTTC. Its protein is CASTFWGGLVSNEQFF.

The genes are TRBV12-3 or TRBV12-4 and TRBJ2-2, with D perhaps TRBD1 or TRBD2 (6 bases each). Deletions cut 2 bases from V and 5 bases from J, with 9 bases between. This CDR3 has 14 amino acids. The CDR3 loop is CASSLPGATGELFF. DNA for the CDR3: TGTGCCAGCAGTTTACCGGGGGCGACCGGGGAGCTGTTTTTT.

The chain employs TRBV20-1 and TRBJ2-1, with 8 bases that match TRBD2. CDR1 DFQATT and CDR2 SNEGSKA come from the germline V gene (reference sequence). The CDR3 contains 16 residues. The V segment lost 0 bases and the J segment 1 base; nucleotides outside the gene matches: 5. CDR3 loop: CSARDVLAVSYNEQFF. The CDR3 DNA sequence: TGCAGTGCTAGAGATGTACTAGCGGTATCCTACAATGAGCAGTTCTTC.

Comments on this clonotype: One base away lies a much larger clone, so this may be a sequencing read error. This sequence joins TRBV7-9 and TRBJ2-7, with D unclear. This CDR3 spans 12 amino acids. Germline-derived CDR1 and CDR2 are SEHNR and FQNEAQ (reference sequence). As DNA, the CDR3 is TGTGTCAGCAGCCCACAAAGCTACGAGCAGTACTTC. This gives the protein CVSSPQSYEQYF.

This chain joins TRBV7-9 and TRBJ2-1, with TRBD2 identical over 13 bases. The CDR3 runs 16 residues. The V and J ends lost 5 bases and 9 bases, in that order; junction bases with no gene match: 10. CDR1 and CDR2 from the germline V gene are SEHNR and FQNEAQ (reference sequence). The CDR3: CASSAGLAGTIGEQFF. The CDR3 bases are TGTGCCAGCAGCGCGGGACTAGCGGGGACCATTGGTGAGCAGTTCTTC.

Concerning this clonotype itself: Given a much more abundant clone one base away, this may be a read error. V is TRBV6-4 and J is TRBJ1-1; D not certain. Looked up from germline, CDR1 is MRHNA and CDR2 is SNTAGT. V lost 0 bases, J lost 0 bases, and 2 bases lay in between. The CDR3 contains 13 residues. The CDR3 region is CASSDSVNTEAFF. The CDR3 region has the DNA TGTGCCAGCAGTGACTCGGTGAACACTGAAGCTTTCTTT.

This clonotype was detected ten times or more. The rearrangement joins TRBV2 to TRBJ2-7; D is possibly TRBD2 (6 bases). V dropped 5 bases and J dropped 4 bases, with 15 bases sitting between them. The germline V gene has CDR1 SNHLY and CDR2 FYNNEI. This CDR3 is built from 14 residues. For the CDR3, the DNA is TGTGCCAGCAGTTGGGGGGTCCCGAGGTACGAGCAGTACTTC. Amino acid sequence: CASSWGVPRYEQYF.